This is a list of T cell receptor beta chains from one sample in a study of T cell responses to AZD1222 COVID-19 vaccine. Assay: immunoSEQ multiplex PCR; the TCRdb copy retains only in-frame clones and omits some. Of 100,000 or so clones in the sample, around 90% were seen once. The sample in question was peripheral blood, obtained on day 0 of AZD1222 vaccination. These receptors were taken from an adult in good health. The CDR3 runs from the conserved cysteine through the conserved F or W. Fields, in order: clone size, J gene, D gene, V gene, CDR3 DNA, CDR3 protein. D genes are given only for firm matches. Expanded clones are given a class, and other clones once, few, many or no size at all.

size: NA
J: TRBJ1-2
D: TRBD1
V: TRBV6-5
DNA: TGTGCCAGCATTGCCGGCCGGGACAGGAGTTATGGCTACACCTTC
CDR3: CASIAGRDRSYGYTF

size: NA
J: TRBJ2-7
D: NA
V: TRBV30
DNA: TGTGCCTGGAGTGTGGCAGGGAAAGTCGAGCAGTACTTC
CDR3: CAWSVAGKVEQYF

size: NA
J: TRBJ1-6
D: NA
V: TRBV6-6
DNA: TGTGCCAGCAGTTACGTCCGGAGTCTCTATAATTCACCCCTCCACTTT
CDR3: CASSYVRSLYNSPLHF

size: NA
J: TRBJ2-2
D: NA
V: TRBV28
DNA: TGTGCCAGCAGTTTTGGGGACCGGAACACCGGGGAGCTGTTTTTT
CDR3: CASSFGDRNTGELFF

size: once
J: TRBJ2-7
D: TRBD1
V: TRBV3-1/TRBV3-2
DNA: TGTGCCAGCAGCCCCCTGGACAGGTATCAAATGTACTTC
CDR3: CASSPLDRYQMYF

size: NA
J: TRBJ1-5
D: NA
V: TRBV7-8
DNA: TGTGCCAGCAGCTTCTGGGGCGGTCAGTCCAATCAGCCCCAGCATTTT
CDR3: CASSFWGGQSNQPQHF

size: NA
J: TRBJ1-1
D: NA
V: TRBV6-5
DNA: TGTGCCAGCAGACCGACGGGCCCCAGGGAAGCTTTCTTT
CDR3: CASRPTGPREAFF

size: NA
J: TRBJ1-5
D: NA
V: TRBV10-2
DNA: TGCTCCTCGGGGGGACGGCGTCAGCCCCAGCATTTT
CDR3: CSSGGRRQPQHF

size: NA
J: TRBJ1-5
D: TRBD1
V: TRBV5-5
DNA: TGTGCCAGCAGGAAGGGGACAGGCAATCAGCCCCAGCATTTT
CDR3: CASRKGTGNQPQHF

size: NA
J: TRBJ2-7
D: TRBD2
V: TRBV2
DNA: TGTGCCAGCAGTGAAATCATAGGGACTAGCGGGAGACCGAAGTACTTC
CDR3: CASSEIIGTSGRPKYF

size: NA
J: TRBJ1-2
D: NA
V: TRBV7-9
DNA: TGTGCCAGCAGCCAGGCTGGGGACTATGGCTACACCTTC
CDR3: CASSQAGDYGYTF

size: NA
J: TRBJ2-1
D: NA
V: TRBV28
DNA: TGTGCCAGCACTACGACAGGTTACAATGAGCAGTTCTTC
CDR3: CASTTTGYNEQFF

size: NA
J: TRBJ2-2
D: NA
V: TRBV7-9
DNA: TGTGCCAGTCAACCAATGACTGGGGGCGGGCCGGGGACCGGGGAGCTGTTTTTT
CDR3: CASQPMTGGGPGTGELFF

size: NA
J: TRBJ2-7
D: TRBD2
V: TRBV7-9
DNA: TGTGCCAGCAGCTTCTTGGGGGGGAACTACGAGCAGTACTTC
CDR3: CASSFLGGNYEQYF

size: NA
J: TRBJ2-3
D: NA
V: TRBV5-1
DNA: TGCGCCAGCAGCGCACAGGGGAGGAACACAGATACGCAGTATTTT
CDR3: CASSAQGRNTDTQYF

size: NA
J: TRBJ1-1
D: TRBD1
V: TRBV6-5
DNA: TGTGCCAGCAGTCAACAGGGGCGAGCTTTCTTT
CDR3: CASSQQGRAFF

size: few
J: TRBJ2-5
D: NA
V: TRBV10-1
DNA: TGCGCCAACCAACGCCCGCTAAGTACAGAGACCCAGTACTTC
CDR3: CANQRPLSTETQYF

size: NA
J: TRBJ2-7
D: NA
V: TRBV18
DNA: TGTGCCAGCTCAGAGGACGAGCAGTACTTC
CDR3: CASSEDEQYF

size: NA
J: TRBJ2-7
D: NA
V: TRBV12-5
DNA: TGTGCTAGTGGTTTGGAGCCGGGCTTAGAGCAGTACTTC
CDR3: CASGLEPGLEQYF

size: NA
J: TRBJ2-7
D: NA
V: TRBV6-1
DNA: TGTGCCAGCAGTGAGGAGACCCCACAGAAGTACTTC
CDR3: CASSEETPQKYF

size: NA
J: TRBJ1-6
D: TRBD1
V: TRBV6-6
DNA: TGTGCCAGCAGCTCTGGGGACAGCAATTCACCCCTCCACTTT
CDR3: CASSSGDSNSPLHF

size: NA
J: TRBJ1-5
D: NA
V: TRBV2
DNA: TGTGCCAGCAATGTCGGGGGCGGTCAGCCCCAGCATTTT
CDR3: CASNVGGGQPQHF

size: NA
J: TRBJ2-2
D: TRBD1
V: TRBV19
DNA: TGTGCCAGTAGTATTGGCACAGGGGGCGGATTCACCGGGGAGCTGTTTTTT
CDR3: CASSIGTGGGFTGELFF

size: NA
J: TRBJ2-1
D: TRBD2
V: TRBV19
DNA: TGTGCCAGTAGTACAGTTTTAGCGGGGGGGAATGAGCAGTTCTTC
CDR3: CASSTVLAGGNEQFF

size: NA
J: TRBJ1-5
D: NA
V: TRBV18
DNA: TGTGCCAGCTCCCAAGGGACCAGGGAGCCCCAGCATTTT
CDR3: CASSQGTREPQHF

size: once
J: TRBJ2-7
D: TRBD1
V: TRBV27
DNA: TGTGCCAGCGGACAGGTGACACCCTACGAGCAGTACTTC
CDR3: CASGQVTPYEQYF

size: NA
J: TRBJ1-2
D: NA
V: TRBV29-1
DNA: TGCAGCGTTGATCAGGCAGCGTCCAACTATGGCTACACCTTC
CDR3: CSVDQAASNYGYTF

size: NA
J: TRBJ1-4
D: NA
V: TRBV6-5
DNA: TGTGCCAGCAAACAGGCCAACTCGAATGAAAAACTGTTTTTT
CDR3: CASKQANSNEKLFF

size: once
J: TRBJ1-2
D: NA
V: TRBV2
DNA: TGTGCCAGCAGTTGGGGTGTAGGACCCACCTTC
CDR3: CASSWGVGPTF

size: NA
J: TRBJ2-5
D: NA
V: TRBV9
DNA: TGTGCCAGCAGCCTAGGACAGCCGGAGACCCAGTACTTC
CDR3: CASSLGQPETQYF

size: NA
J: TRBJ1-2
D: TRBD1
V: TRBV5-1
DNA: TGCGCCAGCAGCTTGGAAGGACAGGGCGGCTACACCTTC
CDR3: CASSLEGQGGYTF

size: NA
J: TRBJ1-2
D: NA
V: TRBV9
DNA: TGTGCCAGCAGCGTAAATCTCGGACAGAACTATGGCTACACCTTC
CDR3: CASSVNLGQNYGYTF

size: NA
J: TRBJ2-1
D: NA
V: TRBV18
DNA: TGTGCCAGCTCACCACGGTCAGATGAGCAGTTCTTC
CDR3: CASSPRSDEQFF

size: once
J: TRBJ2-1
D: NA
V: TRBV10-2
DNA: TGCGCCACCATCTTGGACAGACACAATGAGCAGTTCTTC
CDR3: CATILDRHNEQFF

size: NA
J: TRBJ1-5
D: NA
V: TRBV4-1
DNA: TGCGCCAGCAGCCGGACACAGGAGCCCAATCAGCCCCAGCATTTT
CDR3: CASSRTQEPNQPQHF

size: NA
J: TRBJ2-7
D: NA
V: TRBV30
DNA: TGTGCCTGGAGTCCCCGGGGGAGCCCCGTTTCGGAGCAGTACTTC
CDR3: CAWSPRGSPVSEQYF

size: NA
J: TRBJ2-3
D: NA
V: TRBV7-6
DNA: TGTGCCAGCAGCTTAGTTGGGTTCGGCACAGATACGCAGTATTTT
CDR3: CASSLVGFGTDTQYF

size: NA
J: TRBJ2-3
D: TRBD1
V: TRBV15
DNA: TGTGCCACCAGCAGAGGACAGGGGGTATCCCACGGTACGCAGTATTTT
CDR3: CATSRGQGVSHGTQYF

size: NA
J: TRBJ2-7
D: NA
V: TRBV7-8
DNA: TGTGCCAGCAGCTTAGATCGGACGGGGTACGAGCAGTACTTC
CDR3: CASSLDRTGYEQYF

size: NA
J: TRBJ1-1
D: NA
V: TRBV3-1/TRBV3-2
DNA: TGTGCCAGCAGCCTTGAGAACACTGAAGCTTTCTTT
CDR3: CASSLENTEAFF

size: NA
J: TRBJ1-6
D: NA
V: TRBV7-2
DNA: TGTGCCAGCAGCTTAGTGGTAGGCGGACAGAGTTATAATTCACCCCTCCACTTT
CDR3: CASSLVVGGQSYNSPLHF

size: medium-sized
J: TRBJ2-1
D: TRBD2
V: TRBV6-2/TRBV6-3
DNA: TGTGCCAGCAGTCATAGCGGGGGGGCTTGGAATGAGCAGTTCTTC
CDR3: CASSHSGGAWNEQFF

size: few
J: TRBJ1-6
D: NA
V: TRBV23-1
DNA: TGCGCCAGCAGACCCTCGAGAGCACCCCTCCACTTT
CDR3: CASRPSRAPLHF

size: NA
J: TRBJ2-7
D: TRBD2
V: TRBV28
DNA: TGTGCCAGCAGTTTGACTAGCGGGCCGTCCTACGAGCAGTACTTC
CDR3: CASSLTSGPSYEQYF

size: NA
J: TRBJ1-5
D: NA
V: TRBV28
DNA: TGTGCCAGCAGGACGCTGGCGATTTTGTCCCAGCATTTT
CDR3: CASRTLAILSQHF

size: NA
J: TRBJ2-7
D: NA
V: TRBV27
DNA: TGTGCCAGCAGTTTTTCGGGTTTCCTTGCCTACGAGCAGTACTTC
CDR3: CASSFSGFLAYEQYF

size: once
J: TRBJ1-2
D: NA
V: TRBV7-9
DNA: TGTGCCAGCAGCCCCTGGATAGGGGAAAGCTACACCTTC
CDR3: CASSPWIGESYTF

size: NA
J: TRBJ2-7
D: TRBD2
V: TRBV28
DNA: TGTGCCAGCAGTTTACTAGCGGGGGGCTACGAGCAGTACTTC
CDR3: CASSLLAGGYEQYF

size: NA
J: TRBJ2-7
D: NA
V: TRBV7-6
DNA: TGTGCCAGCAGCTTAGGCGGGACACAGGGCGAGCAGTACTTC
CDR3: CASSLGGTQGEQYF

size: NA
J: TRBJ1-3
D: NA
V: TRBV12-3/TRBV12-4
DNA: TGTGCCAGCAGTTTCAGCTCTGGAAACACCATATATTTT
CDR3: CASSFSSGNTIYF

size: NA
J: TRBJ2-7
D: NA
V: TRBV3-1/TRBV3-2
DNA: TGTGCCAGCAGCCAAGATTGGTGGCGAGAGCAGTACTTC
CDR3: CASSQDWWREQYF

size: NA
J: TRBJ1-3
D: NA
V: TRBV4-1
DNA: TGCGCCAGCAGCCAGGGGGTGCAGGGGAGGGCTGGAAACACCATATATTTT
CDR3: CASSQGVQGRAGNTIYF

size: NA
J: TRBJ1-1
D: NA
V: TRBV5-1
DNA: TGCGCCAGCAGCTTGAATGGAGACACTGAAGCTTTCTTT
CDR3: CASSLNGDTEAFF